These 21 T cell receptor beta chains originate from one sample sequenced in a study of shared clonotypes between healthy human individuals. Using immunoSEQ multiplex PCR, the repertoire was profiled, and TCRdb retains in-frame clones only, with some absent. The table lists more than 2,000,000 clones, 90% to 95% of them singletons. Sequenced material: naive CD4+ T cells from PBMCs. Subset noted: CD45RA+ positively selected. These receptor sequences come from a young man in good health. Some clones in this sample may be carry-over from other donors' samples.

As for this clone: A junction end diverges from the germline sequence, so it may reflect a read error. The V gene is TRBV5-4, the J gene TRBJ1-2; D uncertain. The CDR3 contains 11 residues. CDR1 and CDR2 from the germline V gene are SGHNT and YYREEE (reference sequence). The CDR3: CASSLDYSYTF. The CDR3 DNA is TGTGCCAGCAGCTTGGACTATAGCTACACCTTC.

Remarks on this clone: Other DNA sequences from this sample encode an identical CDR3 as well. The V gene is TRBV11-2, the J gene TRBJ1-1; D possibly corresponds to TRBD1 (5 bases). The length of the CDR3 is 13 residues. Trimming pared 3 bases from V and 4 bases from J, leaving 9 bases between. CDR1 and CDR2 (germline): SGHAT, FQNNGV. The CDR3 loop is CASSFRGGTEAFF. The CDR3 DNA sequence: TGTGCCAGCAGCTTTCGTGGGGGCACTGAAGCTTTCTTT.

The chain employs TRBV27 and TRBJ2-5; tentatively, D is TRBD2 (5 bases). The V gene lost 2 bases and the J gene lost 5 bases, with 6 bases spanning the gap. Per the germline V gene, CDR1 is MNHEY and CDR2 is SMNVEV (reference sequence). The CDR3 has 12 amino acids. As DNA, the CDR3 is TGTGCCAGCAGTTTAACGGGGGAGACCCAGTACTTC. It translates to CASSLTGETQYF.

The chain is built from TRBV29-1 and TRBJ1-4, with no clear D. Trimming stripped 7 bases from V and 6 bases from J, with 12 bases between. Germline V gene sequence: CDR1 SQVTM, CDR2 ANQGSEA. The CDR3 has 12 amino acids. The CDR3 reads CSAQGGDEKLFF. CDR3 nucleotide sequence: TGCAGCGCCCAAGGCGGGGATGAAAAACTGTTTTTT.

The rearrangement joins TRBV28 to TRBJ1-1; a weak D match, TRBD1 (6 bases). Germline assignment: CDR1 MDHEN and CDR2 SYDVKM. The CDR3 length is 14 residues. V was shortened by 6 bases and J by 12 bases, with 23 bases between the two germline ends. DNA for the CDR3: TGTGCCAGCAGCGGGCCGGGGGGGGCTCTGGTTACTTTCTTT. Amino acids: CASSGPGGALVTFF. Full variable domain (remainder filled in from reference TRBV28 and TRBJ1-1): DVKVTQSSRYLVKRTGEKVFLECVQDMDHENMFWYRQDPGLGLRLIYFSYDVKMKEKGDIPEGYSVSREKKERFSLILESASTNQTSMYLCASSGPGGALVTFFGQGTRLTVV.

The chain has TRBV2 and TRBJ2-3; D is perhaps TRBD1 (6 bases). This CDR3 region has 15 residues. CDR1 is SNHLY, CDR2 FYNNEI, per germline. V lost 4 bases to trimming and J lost 4 bases, with 15 bases between them. CDR3 amino acids: CASSVQGVGADTQYF. In DNA form, the CDR3 reads TGTGCCAGCAGTGTACAGGGAGTGGGCGCAGATACGCAGTATTTT.

In regard to this clone: The same CDR3 can be traced to other DNA sequences in this sample. The rearrangement joins TRBV5-1 to TRBJ1-2; D unclear. Trimming took off 0 bases at V and 3 bases at J, with 9 bases between the two ends. This CDR3 is 14 amino acids long. Germline V CDR1 and CDR2: SGHRS, YFSETQ. CDR3 sequence reads: CASSLVPGDYGYTF. The DNA of the CDR3 is TGCGCCAGCAGCTTGGTGCCGGGAGACTATGGCTACACCTTC.

The chain has TRBV5-6 and TRBJ2-3; TRBD2 aligns across 11 bases. Looked up from germline, CDR1 is SGHDT and CDR2 is YYEEEE. Germline trimming cut 0 bases from V and 6 bases from J; bases unmatched to any gene: 6. This CDR3 region has 16 residues. The CDR3 DNA reads as TGTGCCAGCAGCTTGGCTAGCGGGAGGCCACTCGATACGCAGTATTTT. Translating it yields CASSLASGRPLDTQYF.

V usage is TRBV5-4 and J usage is TRBJ2-2; D is undetermined. The length of the CDR3 is 15 residues. Trimming cost V 4 bases and J 7 bases, with 17 bases left between them. From germline, CDR1 is SGHNT and CDR2 YYREEE (reference sequence). DNA of the CDR3: TGTGCCAGCAGCCCACAGACAAGTCTGCACGGGGAGCTGTTTTTT. This translates into CASSPQTSLHGELFF.

The CDR3 nucleotides are TGTGCCAGCAGCGTAGGGACAGGGGGATTGTATGGCTACACCTTC. Its protein is CASSVGTGGLYGYTF. This rearrangement joins TRBV9 to TRBJ1-2; TRBD1 aligns across 10 bases. V was clipped by 0 bases and J by 5 bases; unmatched bases: 4. The CDR3 is made up of 15 amino acids. Germline V gives CDR1 SGDLS, CDR2 YYNGEE.

The chain has TRBV2 and TRBJ1-2, with 7 bases matching TRBD1. Germline CDR1 is SNHLY and CDR2 is FYNNEI. This CDR3 is built from 13 residues. V shed 6 bases and J 4 bases; nucleotides not matched to a gene: 5. CDR3 amino acids: CASRSGQLYGYTF. In DNA form, the CDR3 reads TGTGCCAGCAGATCGGGACAGCTCTATGGCTACACCTTC.

V usage is TRBV6-1 and J usage is TRBJ2-7; D may be TRBD1 or TRBD2 (5 bases each). The CDR3 length is 14 residues. CDR1 is MNHNS, CDR2 SASEGT, per germline. V dropped 6 bases and J dropped 4 bases, with 16 bases sitting between them. DNA of the CDR3: TGTGCCAGCAGAATGGGGACGGAGATATACGAGCAGTACTTC. It yields the protein CASRMGTEIYEQYF.

This chain links TRBV19 with TRBJ1-2; a possible D gene is TRBD1 (5 bases). The CDR3 is 14 amino acids. Germline V CDR1 and CDR2: LNHDA, SQIVND (reference sequence). The V end lost 3 bases, the J end lost 4 bases, and 12 bases lay between the germline ends. CDR3 amino acids: CASSIPGTVYGYTF. For the CDR3, the DNA is TGTGCCAGTAGTATCCCCGGGACGGTCTATGGCTACACCTTC.

This rearrangement joins TRBV7-2 to TRBJ2-7; D perhaps matches TRBD2 (6 bases). This CDR3 region has 13 residues. Trimming took 5 bases from V and 1 from J, leaving 9 bases between them. The germline V gene encodes CDR1 SGHTA and CDR2 FQGNSA. The CDR3 DNA is TGTGCCAGCAGCCACGGGACTTCCTACGAGCAGTACTTC. It yields the protein CASSHGTSYEQYF.

The CDR3 is CASSEVGYGYTF. The CDR3 DNA reads TGTGCCAGCAGTGAAGTTGGGTACGGCTACACCTTC. This chain uses TRBV6-1 with TRBJ1-2; D gene uncertain. CDR3 length equals 12 residues. V lost 1 base to trimming and J lost 8 bases, with 8 bases between them. Germline assignment: CDR1 MNHNS and CDR2 SASEGT.

Points on this clone: This CDR3 is also generated by other DNA sequences in the sample. The genes are TRBV5-1 and TRBJ2-1, with a weak D call TRBD2 (6 bases). Trimming stripped 0 bases from V and 8 bases from J, with 12 bases between. Germline CDR1 and CDR2: SGHRS and YFSETQ. This CDR3 contains 14 residues. In DNA form, the CDR3 reads TGCGCCAGCAGCTTGGTGGGGGGAAGGGATGAGCAGTTCTTC. Its protein is CASSLVGGRDEQFF.

On this clone: The sample contains more than one DNA sequence encoding this CDR3. The chain joins TRBV5-6 to TRBJ2-7; a weak D match, TRBD1 (5 bases). V was trimmed by 4 bases and J by 5 bases, leaving 7 bases between them. The length of the CDR3 is 11 residues. CDR1 and CDR2 (germline): SGHDT, YYEEEE. DNA for the CDR3: TGTGCCAGCAGCCAGGGCGACGAGCAGTACTTC. It is translated as CASSQGDEQYF. Full variable domain (missing parts from reference TRBV5-6 and TRBJ2-7): DAGVTQSPTHLIKTRGQQVTLRCSPKSGHDTVSWYQQALGQGPQFIFQYYEEEERQRGNFPDRFSGHQFPNYSSELNVNALLLGDSALYLCASSQGDEQYFGPGTRLTVT.

The chain couples TRBV4-2 to TRBJ2-2; a weak D match, TRBD2 (5 bases). Trimming removed 4 bases from V and 8 bases from J, with 14 bases in between. CDR3 length: 14 residues. Germline values: CDR1 LGHNA, CDR2 YNFKEQ. In DNA form, the CDR3 reads TGTGCCAGCAGCCCCCCGGGGAAGGTTGGGGAGCTGTTTTTT. Translated, it gives CASSPPGKVGELFF.

This clone was picked up one time. The rearrangement uses TRBV4-2 and TRBJ2-1; D unresolved. The V and J ends lost 2 bases and 5 bases respectively, with 4 bases between them. Germline-derived CDR1 and CDR2 are LGHNA and YNFKEQ. CDR3 size: 12 residues. DNA for the CDR3: TGTGCCAGCAGCCAATGGGACAATGAGCAGTTCTTC. Residues: CASSQWDNEQFF.

The chain uses TRBV6-5 and TRBJ1-2; D unresolved. Per the germline V gene, CDR1 is MNHEY and CDR2 is SVGAGI. The V gene lost 2 bases and the J gene lost 0 bases, with 10 bases spanning the gap. The CDR3 consists of 15 residues. CDR3 bases: TGTGCCAGCAGTTACAACCCCAGAGCTAACTATGGCTACACCTTC. Translating it yields CASSYNPRANYGYTF.

The rearrangement links TRBV11-2 to TRBJ1-1, with D hard to call. CDR3 length: 14 amino acids. The germline gives CDR1 SGHAT, CDR2 FQNNGV. The V end was cut by 5 bases, the J end by 0 bases, with 10 bases between. The chain's CDR3 is CASSPHLMNTEAFF. Written as DNA, the CDR3 is TGTGCCAGCAGCCCGCACCTCATGAACACTGAAGCTTTCTTT.